The clone carrying this T cell receptor beta chain occurred many times. As processed by the authors: Sample-level TCR yields exhibited a median of approximately 96,000, with a range of 23,224 to 690,600. Using its own MiXCR run on the RACE reads, TCRdb lists one record per CDR3 protein. These V and J calls are TCRdb output, not the study's own analysis. There are about 50,000 distinct CDR3 sequences in the sample; 9.9% occur only once, and about 1.8% lies in the top ten. Germline V gene lookup returns CDR1 MNHEY and CDR2 SVGEGT. This CDR3 is 12 amino acids long. V was cut by 2 bases and J by 13 bases, with 9 bases left in between. Time point specified: patch test 2, 6 weeks after DPC sensitization. The treatment denotes: therapeutic diphenylcyclopropenone sensitization with weekly scalp DPC. People who gave samples had alopecia, were 18 to 70 years old, and were suitable for DPC. The record originates from a study of human T cells and chemical hapten exposure. Study in general: 2% DPC applied to a roughly 2 cm by roughly 2 cm arm area sensitized donors.

The origin of this receptor is a woman aged 50 to 60 with alopecia areata. Some clones in this sample may be carry-over from other donors' samples. The specimen comprised whole blood, sampled in connection with sensitization to the hapten diphenylcyclopropenone (DPC). The chain uses TRBV6-2 or TRBV6-3 and TRBJ1-6; D gene uncertain. The CDR3 sequence is CASSYPRTPLHF. The CDR3 nucleotides are TGTGCCAGCAGTTACCCCCGGACCCCCCTCCACTTT.